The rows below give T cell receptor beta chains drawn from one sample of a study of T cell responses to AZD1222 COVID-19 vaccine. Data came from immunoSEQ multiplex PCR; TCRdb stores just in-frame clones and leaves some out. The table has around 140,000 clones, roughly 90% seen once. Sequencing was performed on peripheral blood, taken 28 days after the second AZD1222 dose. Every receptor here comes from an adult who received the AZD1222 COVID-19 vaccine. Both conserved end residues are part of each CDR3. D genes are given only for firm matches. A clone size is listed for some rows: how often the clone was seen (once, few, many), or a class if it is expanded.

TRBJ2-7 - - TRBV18 TGTGCCAGCTCACCAGGGTTGGGCTACGAGCAGTACTTC CASSPGLGYEQYF
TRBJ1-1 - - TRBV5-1 TGCGCCAGCAGCCTTCTAGGCACTGAAGCTTTCTTT CASSLLGTEAFF
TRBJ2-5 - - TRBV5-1 TGCGCCAGCAGCCGGGACTCCGAGACCCAGTACTTC CASSRDSETQYF
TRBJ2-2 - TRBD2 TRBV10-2 TGCGCCAGCAGACCCGCACTAGCGTATACCGGGGAGCTGTTTTTT CASRPALAYTGELFF
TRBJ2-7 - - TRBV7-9 TGTGCCAGCAGCTTAGCGGGTTTGGGGAACAACTACGAGCAGTACTTC CASSLAGLGNNYEQYF
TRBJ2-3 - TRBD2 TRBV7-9 TGTGCCAGCAGCCACCAGCGGGAGAGCACAGATACGCAGTATTTT CASSHQRESTDTQYF
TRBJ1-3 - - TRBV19 TGTGCCAGTAGTGGGGTGCACTCTGGAAACACCATATATTTT CASSGVHSGNTIYF
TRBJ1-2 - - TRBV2 TGTGCCAGCAGTTCGGCACCCGAGGTGGGGGGCTACACCTTC CASSSAPEVGGYTF
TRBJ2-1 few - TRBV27 TGTGCCAGCAGTAAGGGAGTGTTCCGGTTCTTC CASSKGVFRFF
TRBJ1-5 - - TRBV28 TGTGCCAGCAGTTTCCGGGGTAGTGCCAATCAGCCCCAGCATTTT CASSFRGSANQPQHF
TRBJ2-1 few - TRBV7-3 TGTGCCAGCAGCTTAACCACGGGAAGCGGAGTTAACAATGAGCAGTTCTTC CASSLTTGSGVNNEQFF
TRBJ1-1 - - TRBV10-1 TGCGCCAGCAGTGAGCAGATTAACACTGAAGCTTTCTTT CASSEQINTEAFF
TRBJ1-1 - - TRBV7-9 TGTGCCAGCAGCTTAGGCGGCAGCAACACTGAAGCTTTCTTT CASSLGGSNTEAFF
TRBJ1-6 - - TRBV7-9 TGTGCCAGCAGCTTGAGCACCTATAATTCACCCCTCCACTTT CASSLSTYNSPLHF
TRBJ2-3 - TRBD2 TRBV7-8 TGTGCCAGCAGCCCGACGACTAGCGGGTTTTCGGATACGCAGTATTTT CASSPTTSGFSDTQYF
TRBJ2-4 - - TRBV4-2 TGTGCCAGCAGCCAAGATATCGCCAAAAACATTCAGTACTTC CASSQDIAKNIQYF
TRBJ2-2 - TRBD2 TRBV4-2 TGTGCCAGCTTAGGACTAGGCCCCGGGGAGCTGTTTTTT CASLGLGPGELFF
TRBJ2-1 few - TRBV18 TGTGCCAGCTCACCATTCAAAGGGGGCTCCTACAATGAGCAGTTCTTC CASSPFKGGSYNEQFF
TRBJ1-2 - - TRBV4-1 TGCGCCAGCAGCCAAGAACCAGGGTTAGGTGGCTACACCTTC CASSQEPGLGGYTF
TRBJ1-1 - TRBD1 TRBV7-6 TGTGCCAGCAGCTTTGACAGGGTAGGGGTGAACACTGAAGCTTTCTTT CASSFDRVGVNTEAFF
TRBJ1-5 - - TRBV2 TGTGCCAGCAGGGACAGTGGCAATCAGCCCCAGCATTTT CASRDSGNQPQHF
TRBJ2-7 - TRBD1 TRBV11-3 TGTGCCAGCAGCTTAGGGACAGGGCCGTACGAGCAGTACTTC CASSLGTGPYEQYF
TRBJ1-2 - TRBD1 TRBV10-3 TGTGCCATCACCCAGGGGGCATATGGCTACACCTTC CAITQGAYGYTF
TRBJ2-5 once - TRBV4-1 TGCGCCAGCAGCCGTGCACGGGGCCTTGGGACCCAGTACTTC CASSRARGLGTQYF
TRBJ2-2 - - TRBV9 TGTGCCAGCAGCGTCCCGGAGAACACCGGGGAGCTGTTTTTT CASSVPENTGELFF
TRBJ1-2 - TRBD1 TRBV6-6 TGTGCCAGCAGTACGACAGGGGACTATGGCTACACCTTC CASSTTGDYGYTF
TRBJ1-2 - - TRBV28 TGTGCCAGCAGTCCCAGAATCTATGGCTACACCTTC CASSPRIYGYTF
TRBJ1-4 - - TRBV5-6 TGTGCCAGCAGCGAGGGTGAAAAACTGTTTTTT CASSEGEKLFF
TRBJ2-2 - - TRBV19 TGTGCCAGTAGTATGCCGGGGCCCGGGGAGCTGTTTTTT CASSMPGPGELFF
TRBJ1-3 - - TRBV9 TGTGCCAGCAGCGGAAACACCATATATTTT CASSGNTIYF
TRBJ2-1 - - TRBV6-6 TGTGCCAGCAGTTACGATCTTCCTCGTTACAATGAGCAGTTCTTC CASSYDLPRYNEQFF
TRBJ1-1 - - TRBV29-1 TGCAGCGTTGTACGAAACACTGAAGCTTTCTTT CSVVRNTEAFF
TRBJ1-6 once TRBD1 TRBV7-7 TGTGCTAGCAGCCCCACAGCCCCACAGAGCAGGGGGAATTCACCCCTCCACTTT CASSPTAPQSRGNSPLHF
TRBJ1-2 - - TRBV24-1 TGTGCCACCAGTGAAAACGACAGGAGCTATGGCTACACCTTC CATSENDRSYGYTF
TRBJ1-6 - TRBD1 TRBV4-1 TGCGCCAGCAGCCAAGATGTGGCAGGGGGTTTTTCACCCCTCCACTTT CASSQDVAGGFSPLHF
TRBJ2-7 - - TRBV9 TGTGCCAGCAGCGTAGCAACCGGGGCCTCCCTCTACGAGCAGTACTTC CASSVATGASLYEQYF
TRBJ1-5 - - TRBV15 TGTGCCACCAGCTCTGGATGGAGTAATAGCAATCAGCCCCAGCATTTT CATSSGWSNSNQPQHF
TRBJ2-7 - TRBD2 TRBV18 TGTGCCAGCTCCCAAGGGACAGAACGACTAGCGGGAGGTCTTAACGAGCAGTACTTC CASSQGTERLAGGLNEQYF
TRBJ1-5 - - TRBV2 TGTGCCAGCAGTACCCAGGGGATTGGTCAGCCCCAGCATTTT CASSTQGIGQPQHF
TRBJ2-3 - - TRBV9 TGTGCCAGCAGCGTAGCCAACACAGATACGCAGTATTTT CASSVANTDTQYF
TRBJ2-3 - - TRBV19 TGTGCCAGTAGTACGGGGTTGGGGCGGTCCACTAGCACAGATACGCAGTATTTT CASSTGLGRSTSTDTQYF
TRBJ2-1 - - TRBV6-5 TGTGCCAGCAGCCATCTATCCACATCACAGTTCTTC CASSHLSTSQFF
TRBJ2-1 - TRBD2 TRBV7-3 TGTGCCAGCAGCTTAAGTTGGGCTAGCGGGAGGGTCAATGAGCAGTTCTTC CASSLSWASGRVNEQFF
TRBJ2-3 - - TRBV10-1 TGCGCCACAAACACAGGGAGTGAAGATACGCAGTATTTT CATNTGSEDTQYF
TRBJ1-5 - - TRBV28 TGTGCCAGCATCAAAGGGAGGGCCCCTAGTAATCAGCCCCAGCATTTT CASIKGRAPSNQPQHF
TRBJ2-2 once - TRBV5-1 TGCGCCAGCAGCCCGTTTTCAGGGGACCCCAACACCGGGGAGCTGTTTTTT CASSPFSGDPNTGELFF
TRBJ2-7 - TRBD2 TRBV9 TGTGCCAGCAGCGTAGGGGTAGCGGGAGCGGAGGAGCAGTACTTC CASSVGVAGAEEQYF
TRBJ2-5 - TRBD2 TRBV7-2 TGTGCCAGCAGCAGGGGCGGGAGGCGCCAAGAGACCCAGTACTTC CASSRGGRRQETQYF
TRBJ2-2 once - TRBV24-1 TGTGCCACCGACCGGGGCACCGGGGAGCTGTTTTTT CATDRGTGELFF
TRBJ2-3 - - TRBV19 TGTGCCAGTAGTATAGCGGGTCAAGATACGCAGTATTTT CASSIAGQDTQYF
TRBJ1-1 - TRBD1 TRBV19 TGTGCCAGTATGGCGACAGGGAGAACTGAAGCTTTCTTT CASMATGRTEAFF
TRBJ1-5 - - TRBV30 TGTGCCTGGAGTGGGGACATCAATCAGCCCCAGCATTTT CAWSGDINQPQHF
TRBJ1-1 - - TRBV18 TGTGCCAGCTCACCACCGACCACAGCCAACACTGAAGCTTTCTTT CASSPPTTANTEAFF
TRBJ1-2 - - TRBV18 TGTGCCAGCTCACCAAGTGTATACGGGCATGGCTACACCTTC CASSPSVYGHGYTF